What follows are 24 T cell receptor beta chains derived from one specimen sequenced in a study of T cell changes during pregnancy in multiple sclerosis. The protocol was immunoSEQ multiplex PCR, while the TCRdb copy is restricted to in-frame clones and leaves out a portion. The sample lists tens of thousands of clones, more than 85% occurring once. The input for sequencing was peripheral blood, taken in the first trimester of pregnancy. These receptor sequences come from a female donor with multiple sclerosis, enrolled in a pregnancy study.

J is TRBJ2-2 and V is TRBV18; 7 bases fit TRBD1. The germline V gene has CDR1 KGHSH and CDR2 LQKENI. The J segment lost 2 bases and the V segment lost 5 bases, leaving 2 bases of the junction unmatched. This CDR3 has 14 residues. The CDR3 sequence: CASSRDSNTGELFF. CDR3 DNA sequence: TGTGCCAGCTCAAGGGACAGCAACACCGGGGAGCTGTTTTTT.

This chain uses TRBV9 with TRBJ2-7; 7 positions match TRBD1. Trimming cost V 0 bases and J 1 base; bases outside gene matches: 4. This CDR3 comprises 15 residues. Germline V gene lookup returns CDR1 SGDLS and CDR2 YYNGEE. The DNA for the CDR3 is TGTGCCAGCAGCGTAGATGGGACAGATTCCTACGAGCAGTACTTC. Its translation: CASSVDGTDSYEQYF.

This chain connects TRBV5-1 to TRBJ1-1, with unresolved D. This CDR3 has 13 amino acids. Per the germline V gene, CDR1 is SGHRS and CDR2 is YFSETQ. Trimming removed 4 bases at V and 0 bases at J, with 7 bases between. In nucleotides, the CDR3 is TGCGCCAGCAGCCTCGGGTTGAACACTGAAGCTTTCTTT. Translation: CASSLGLNTEAFF.

The CDR3 DNA sequence: TGTGCCAGCAGCCTCCGACACAAATGGGACGAGCAGTACTTC. Encoded protein: CASSLRHKWDEQYF. V is TRBV21-1 and J is TRBJ2-7; no DNA check was done on the table's D call, TRBD1. TRBV21-1 is marked as a pseudogene. The CDR3 length is 14 residues.

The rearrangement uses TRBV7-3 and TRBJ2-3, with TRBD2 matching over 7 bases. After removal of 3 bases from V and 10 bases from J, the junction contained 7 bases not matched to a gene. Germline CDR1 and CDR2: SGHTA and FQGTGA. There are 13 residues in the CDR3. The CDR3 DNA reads TGTGCCAGCAGCTTTCAGAGGGAGGGAGCGCAGTATTTT. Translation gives CASSFQREGAQYF.

CDR3 residues: CASSLVSGDYNEQFF. The CDR3 region has the DNA TGTGCCAGCAGCTTAGTAAGCGGGGATTACAATGAGCAGTTCTTC. This chain links TRBV7-7 with TRBJ2-1; TRBD2 matches at 7 bases. Germline loops: CDR1 SSHAT, CDR2 FNYEAQ (reference sequence). V lost 1 base to trimming and J lost 4 bases; unmatched junction nucleotides: 4. The CDR3 consists of 15 residues.

The CDR3 loop is CASSDNRGNNSPLHF. In DNA, the CDR3 is TGTGCCAGCAGTGATAACAGGGGTAATAATTCACCCCTCCACTTT. This chain uses TRBV2 with TRBJ1-6; 7 bases align to TRBD1. Germline assignment: CDR1 SNHLY and CDR2 FYNNEI. The CDR3 runs 15 residues. With 3 bases clipped from V and 5 bases from J, the junction kept 4 bases outside the gene matches.

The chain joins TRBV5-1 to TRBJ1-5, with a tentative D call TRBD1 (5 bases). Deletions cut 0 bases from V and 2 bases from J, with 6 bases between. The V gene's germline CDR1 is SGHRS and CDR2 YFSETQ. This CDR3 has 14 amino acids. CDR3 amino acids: CASSLEGGNQPQHF. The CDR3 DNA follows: TGCGCCAGCAGCTTGGAAGGGGGCAATCAGCCCCAGCATTTT.

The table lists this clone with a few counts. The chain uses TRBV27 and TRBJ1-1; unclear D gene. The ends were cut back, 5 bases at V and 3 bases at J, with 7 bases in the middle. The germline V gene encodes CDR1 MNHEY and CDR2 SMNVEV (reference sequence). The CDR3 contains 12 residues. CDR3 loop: CASSTYDTEAFF. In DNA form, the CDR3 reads TGTGCCAGCAGTACCTACGACACTGAAGCTTTCTTT.

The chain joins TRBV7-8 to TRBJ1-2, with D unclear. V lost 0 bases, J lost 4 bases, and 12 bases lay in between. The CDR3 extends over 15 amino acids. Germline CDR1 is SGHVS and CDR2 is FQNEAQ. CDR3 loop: CASSLATELGYGYTF. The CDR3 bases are TGTGCCAGCAGCTTAGCTACGGAGTTAGGCTATGGCTACACCTTC.

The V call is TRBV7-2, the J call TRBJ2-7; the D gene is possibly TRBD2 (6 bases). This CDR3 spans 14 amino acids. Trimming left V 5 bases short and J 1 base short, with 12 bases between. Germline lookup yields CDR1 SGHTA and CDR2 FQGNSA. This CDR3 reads CASSQTSPSYEQYF. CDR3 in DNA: TGTGCCAGCAGCCAGACTAGTCCTTCCTACGAGCAGTACTTC.

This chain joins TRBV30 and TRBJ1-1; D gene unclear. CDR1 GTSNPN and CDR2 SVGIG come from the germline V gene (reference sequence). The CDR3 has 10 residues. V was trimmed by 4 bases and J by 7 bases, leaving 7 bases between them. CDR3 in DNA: TGTGCCTGGAACCAGATTGAAGCTTTCTTT. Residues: CAWNQIEAFF.

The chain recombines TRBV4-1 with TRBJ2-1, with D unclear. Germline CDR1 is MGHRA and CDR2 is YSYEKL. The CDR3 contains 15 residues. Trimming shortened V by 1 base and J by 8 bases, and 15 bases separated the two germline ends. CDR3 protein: CASSQGSGFGYEQFF. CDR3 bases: TGCGCCAGCAGCCAAGGGTCTGGTTTCGGGTATGAGCAGTTCTTC.

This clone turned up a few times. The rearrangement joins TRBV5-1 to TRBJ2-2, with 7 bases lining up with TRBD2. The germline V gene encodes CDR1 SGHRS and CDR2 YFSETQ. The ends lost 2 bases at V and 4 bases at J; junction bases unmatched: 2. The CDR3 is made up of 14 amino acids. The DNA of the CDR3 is TGCGCCAGCAGCTTCGGACTAGGCACCGGGGAGCTGTTTTTT. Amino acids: CASSFGLGTGELFF.

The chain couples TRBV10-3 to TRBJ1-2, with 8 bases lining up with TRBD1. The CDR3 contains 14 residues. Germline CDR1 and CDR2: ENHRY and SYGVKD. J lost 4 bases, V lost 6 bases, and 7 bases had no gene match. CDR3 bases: TGTGCCATCAGCGCAGGGGGCACGTCCTATGGCTACACCTTC. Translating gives CAISAGGTSYGYTF.

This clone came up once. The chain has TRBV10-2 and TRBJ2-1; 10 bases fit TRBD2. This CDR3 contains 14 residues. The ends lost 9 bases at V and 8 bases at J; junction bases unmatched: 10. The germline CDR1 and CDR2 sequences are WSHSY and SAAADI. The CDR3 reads CASRLAGVSDEQFF. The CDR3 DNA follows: TGCGCCAGTCGTCTAGCGGGAGTCTCGGATGAGCAGTTCTTC.

The CDR3 reads CASSKGGQGGRYGYTF. In DNA form, the CDR3 reads TGCGCCAGCAGCAAAGGAGGACAGGGCGGTCGTTATGGCTACACCTTC. V usage is TRBV5-1 and J usage is TRBJ1-2, with 8 bases aligning to TRBD1. This CDR3 region has 16 residues. J was trimmed by 5 bases and V by 4 bases; bases with no gene match: 13. Germline V gene sequence: CDR1 SGHRS, CDR2 YFSETQ.

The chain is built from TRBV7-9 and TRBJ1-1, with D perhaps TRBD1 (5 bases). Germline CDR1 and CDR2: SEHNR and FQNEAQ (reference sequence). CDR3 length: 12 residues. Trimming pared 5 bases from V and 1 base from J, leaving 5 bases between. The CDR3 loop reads CASSQGNTEAFF. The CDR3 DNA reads TGTGCCAGCAGCCAGGGGAACACTGAAGCTTTCTTT.

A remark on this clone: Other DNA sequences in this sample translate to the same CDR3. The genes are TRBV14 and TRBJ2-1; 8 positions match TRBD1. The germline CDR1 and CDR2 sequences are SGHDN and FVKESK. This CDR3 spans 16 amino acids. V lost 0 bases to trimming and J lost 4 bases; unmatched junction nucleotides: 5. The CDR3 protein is CASSQETGDSYNEQFF. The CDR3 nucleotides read TGTGCCAGCAGCCAAGAGACAGGGGACTCATACAATGAGCAGTTCTTC.

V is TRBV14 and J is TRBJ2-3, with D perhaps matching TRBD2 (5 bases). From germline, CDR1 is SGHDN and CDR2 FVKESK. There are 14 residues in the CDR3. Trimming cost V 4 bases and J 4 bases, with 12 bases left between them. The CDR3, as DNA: TGTGCCAGCAGCCGAAATCTAGCAGCAGATACGCAGTATTTT. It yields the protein CASSRNLAADTQYF.

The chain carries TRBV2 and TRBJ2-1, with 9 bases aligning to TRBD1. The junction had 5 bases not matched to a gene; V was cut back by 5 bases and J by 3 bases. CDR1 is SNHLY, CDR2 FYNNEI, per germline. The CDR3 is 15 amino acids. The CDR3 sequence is CASSLQGAIYNEQFF. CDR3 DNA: TGTGCCAGCAGTCTACAGGGGGCTATCTACAATGAGCAGTTCTTC. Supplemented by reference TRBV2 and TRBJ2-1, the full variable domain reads EPEVTQTPSHQVTQMGQEVILRCVPISNHLYFYWYRQILGQKVEFLVSFYNNEISEKSEIFDDQFSVERPDGSNFTLKIRSTKLEDSAMYFCASSLQGAIYNEQFFGPGTRLTVL.

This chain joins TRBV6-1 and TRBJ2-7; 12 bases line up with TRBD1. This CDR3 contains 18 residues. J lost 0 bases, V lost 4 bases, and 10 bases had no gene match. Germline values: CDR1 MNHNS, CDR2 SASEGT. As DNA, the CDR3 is TGTGCCAGCAGTGCCCGGGACAGGGGGCCGAGCGACTCCTACGAGCAGTACTTC. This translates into CASSARDRGPSDSYEQYF.

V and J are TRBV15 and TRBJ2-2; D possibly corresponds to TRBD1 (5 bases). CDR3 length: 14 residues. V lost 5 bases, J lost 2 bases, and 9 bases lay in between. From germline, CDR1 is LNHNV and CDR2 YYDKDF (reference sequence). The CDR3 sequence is CATSGQGNTGELFF. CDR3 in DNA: TGTGCCACCAGCGGGCAGGGAAACACCGGGGAGCTGTTTTTT. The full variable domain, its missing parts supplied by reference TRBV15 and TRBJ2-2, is DAMVIQNPRYQVTQFGKPVTLSCSQTLNHNVMYWYQQKSSQAPKLLFHYYDKDFNNEADTPDNFQSRRPNTSFCFLDIRSPGLGDTAMYLCATSGQGNTGELFFGEGSRLTVL.

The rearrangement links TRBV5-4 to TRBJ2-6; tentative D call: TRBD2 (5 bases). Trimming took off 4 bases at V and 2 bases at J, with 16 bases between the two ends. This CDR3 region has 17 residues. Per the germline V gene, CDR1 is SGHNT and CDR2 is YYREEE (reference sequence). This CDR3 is CASSPGSSRAGANVLTF. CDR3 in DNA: TGTGCCAGCAGCCCGGGATCATCTAGAGCTGGGGCCAACGTCCTGACTTTC.